A selection of T cell receptor beta chains follows, all from one sample in a study of blood T cells in healthy people across ages. One entry per CDR3 protein results from TCRdb running MiXCR on the 5' RACE reads. The repertoire holds over a million distinct CDR3 sequences, with around 45% as singletons. Input material: blood. These receptors all come from a woman aged 55-69 years in good health. CDR3s include the opening cysteine and the closing phenylalanine or tryptophan. D genes are given only for firm matches. Only part of the rows carry a size: once, few, many, or a class if the clone is expanded.

j_call clone_size d_call v_call cdr3_aa cdr3_nt
TRBJ2-7 . . TRBV6-5 CATRAAEQYF TGTGCCACCAGGGCCGCCGAGCAGTACTTC
TRBJ2-3 . . TRBV20-1 CSALWDGEGYTQYF TGCAGTGCTCTCTGGGACGGGGAAGGATATACGCAGTATTTT
TRBJ2-7 . TRBD2 TRBV6-1 CASSVGGAHRVYEQYF TGTGCCAGCAGTGTGGGAGGGGCGCATAGAGTATACGAGCAGTACTTC
TRBJ2-3 once . TRBV28 CASSLAKHDTQYF TGTGCCAGCAGTTTGGCGAAGCACGATACGCAGTATTTT
TRBJ1-3 . . TRBV25-1 CASSEIGSGNTIYF TGTGCCAGCAGTGAAATAGGCTCTGGAAACACCATATATTTT
TRBJ2-6 few . TRBV18 CASSPRGRTTGANVLTF TGTGCCAGCTCACCACGGGGGAGGACGACTGGGGCCAACGTCCTGACTTTC
TRBJ2-1 few TRBD2 TRBV6-6 CASSYQAGSRNEQFF TGTGCCAGCAGTTACCAAGCGGGATCGAGGAATGAGCAGTTCTTC
TRBJ2-1 . . TRBV6-6 CASSNKDEQFF TGTGCCAGCAGCAACAAGGATGAGCAGTTCTTC
TRBJ1-2 . TRBD1 TRBV20-1 CSADGPGTEDYGYTF TGCAGTGCCGACGGACCCGGGACAGAAGACTATGGCTACACCTTC
TRBJ1-4 . . TRBV9 CASSVGGKTNEKLFF TGTGCCAGCAGCGTGGGAGGAAAGACTAATGAAAAACTGTTTTTT
TRBJ2-1 once . TRBV20-1 CSARSVGQNNEQFF TGCAGTGCGAGGAGTGTCGGGCAGAACAATGAGCAGTTCTTC
TRBJ2-5 . . TRBV5-1 CASSLNRGGVLGTQYF TGCGCCAGCAGCTTGAATCGCGGAGGTGTACTGGGGACCCAGTACTTC
TRBJ2-1 . TRBD2 TRBV20-1 CSADRLAGAYNEQFF TGCAGTGCCGATCGACTAGCGGGGGCATACAATGAGCAGTTCTTC
TRBJ1-2 . . TRBV6-6 CASSGGAVNYGYTF TGTGCCAGCAGTGGGGGGGCAGTTAACTATGGCTACACCTTC
TRBJ1-2 . TRBD1 TRBV28 CASSPPGQVLNGYTF TGTGCCAGCAGTCCTCCGGGACAGGTCCTAAATGGCTACACCTTC
TRBJ2-7 few . TRBV20-1 CSAKVGGLTYEQYF TGCAGTGCTAAGGTGGGGGGACTTACCTACGAGCAGTACTTC
TRBJ2-6 . . TRBV6-2/TRBV6-3 CASSLSTGVFPGANVLTF TGTGCCAGCAGTTTAAGTACGGGAGTTTTCCCTGGGGCCAACGTCCTGACTTTC
TRBJ2-3 . . TRBV12-3/TRBV12-4 CASSQLVPPRIGTSTDTQYF TGTGCCAGCAGTCAACTAGTGCCCCCCCGAATAGGTACTAGCACAGATACGCAGTATTTT
TRBJ1-6 . . TRBV20-1 CSARRGSSYNSPPHF TGCAGTGCTAGGAGGGGTAGCTCCTATAATTCACCCCCCCACTTT
TRBJ2-5 . TRBD1 TRBV15 CATSYRTGGMETQYF TGTGCCACCAGCTATCGGACAGGGGGCATGGAGACCCAGTACTTC
TRBJ1-2 . TRBD1 TRBV6-1 CASRESGTGLYGYTF TGTGCCAGCAGAGAGTCCGGGACAGGGTTATATGGCTACACCTTC
TRBJ2-1 . TRBD2 TRBV6-5 CASSLTSGRLEQFF TGTGCCAGCAGTTTGACTAGCGGGAGACTTGAGCAGTTCTTC
TRBJ2-7 . . TRBV3-1 CASSQGSGTYEQYF TGTGCCAGCAGCCAGGGTAGCGGTACGTACGAGCAGTACTTC
TRBJ2-3 . . TRBV20-1 CSANPPSDTQYF TGCAGTGCCAACCCTCCCTCAGATACGCAGTATTTT
TRBJ2-1 . . TRBV24-1 CATSDLDRHNEQFF TGTGCCACCAGTGATTTGGACAGGCACAATGAGCAGTTCTTC
TRBJ2-5 . TRBD2 TRBV11-3 CASSLGVSGTQETQYF TGTGCCAGCAGCTTAGGGGTTAGCGGGACACAAGAGACCCAGTACTTC
TRBJ2-3 few . TRBV7-2 CASSLGGTVRDTQYF TGTGCCAGCAGCTTAGGGGGGACGGTCAGAGATACGCAGTATTTT
TRBJ2-2 few TRBD1 TRBV4-1 CASSQPTGWSGELFF TGCGCCAGCAGCCAGCCGACAGGGTGGAGCGGGGAGCTGTTTTTT
TRBJ2-1 once TRBD2 TRBV12-3/TRBV12-4 CASSVAGGKDEQFF TGTGCCAGCAGTGTAGCGGGAGGAAAGGATGAGCAGTTCTTC